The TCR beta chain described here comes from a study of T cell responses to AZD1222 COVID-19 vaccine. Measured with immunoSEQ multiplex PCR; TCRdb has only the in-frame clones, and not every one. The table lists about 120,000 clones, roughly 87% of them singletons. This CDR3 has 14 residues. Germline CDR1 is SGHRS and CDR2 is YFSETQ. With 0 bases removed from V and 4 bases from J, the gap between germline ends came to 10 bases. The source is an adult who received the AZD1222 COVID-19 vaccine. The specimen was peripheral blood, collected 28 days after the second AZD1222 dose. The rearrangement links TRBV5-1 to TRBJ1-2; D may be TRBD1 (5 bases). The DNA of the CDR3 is TGCGCCAGCAGCTTGGCCGGGACGGCCTATGGCTACACCTTC. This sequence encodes CASSLAGTAYGYTF.